This T cell receptor beta chain was recovered during a study of CDR3 diversity in severe acne. This CDR3 region has 14 residues. The germline V gene has CDR1 KGHDR and CDR2 SFDVKD. Via MiXCR, TCRdb re-called the PCR reads, giving one row per CDR3 protein. The sample yields approximately 84,000 distinct CDR3 sequences, over 40% seen once. Details on this clonotype: At one end, the junction sequence differs from germline, possibly due to a read error.

This clonotype originated in a male donor in good health, without acne. Sequencing was carried out using blood. The rearrangement links TRBV24-1 to TRBJ2-3, with TRBD2 identical over 10 bases. In DNA form, the CDR3 reads TGTGCCACCCGGACTAGCGGCAGCACGGATACGCAGTATTTT. Translation gives CATRTSGSTDTQYF.